Shown below are 24 T cell receptor beta chains from a single sample sequenced in a study of blood T cells in healthy people across ages. Primed by a sample-barcoded 5' primer and a J-beta primer mix, a second PCR proceeded for about 6 to 12 cycles. TCRdb fed the 5' RACE reads into MiXCR, producing one record per CDR3 protein. The sample has approximately 830,000 distinct CDR3 sequences, less than 80% seen once. Sample: blood. The origin of the receptors is a man aged 30-40 years in good health.

This clonotype was observed many times. V usage is TRBV7-9 and J usage is TRBJ1-4, with a weak D call TRBD1 (5 bases). Germline V gene data show CDR1 as SEHNR and CDR2 as FQNEAQ (reference sequence). The CDR3 is 16 residues long. V gave up 7 bases and J gave up 8 bases, with 23 bases separating them. The CDR3 DNA follows: TGTGCCAGCACCCCCGGAGGGTCACAGGAATCGGAAAAACTGTTTTTT. Protein sequence: CASTPGGSQESEKLFF.

Only a few counts were recorded for this clonotype. V is TRBV2 and J is TRBJ2-3; unclear D gene. V was shortened by 6 bases and J by 0 bases, with 7 bases between the two germline ends. This CDR3 contains 13 residues. Germline values: CDR1 SNHLY, CDR2 FYNNEI. The CDR3 is CASRVSSTDTQYF. The CDR3 region has the DNA TGTGCCAGCAGGGTATCTAGCACAGATACGCAGTATTTT.

This clonotype was seen just once. The J gene is TRBJ2-3, the V gene TRBV28; D not resolved. Germline V CDR1 and CDR2: MDHEN, SYDVKM. The CDR3 is 16 residues long. V lost 7 bases and J 0 bases, leaving 17 bases between the germline ends. CDR3 protein: CASNPWLARSTDTQYF. The CDR3 DNA follows: TGTGCCAGCAATCCTTGGCTCGCGAGGAGCACAGATACGCAGTATTTT.

As regards this clonotype: A much larger clone is a single base away; this may be a read error. The chain is built from TRBV9 and TRBJ2-5; 8 nucleotides align to TRBD1. Per germline, CDR1 SGDLS and CDR2 YYNGEE. The CDR3 has 16 amino acids. The CDR3, as DNA: TGTGTCAGCAGCGCAGGAACAGGGGGTTTTGGAGAGACCCAGTACTTC. It codes for CVSSAGTGGFGETQYF.

CDR3 residues: CASSEILAYGEQFF. As DNA, the CDR3 is TGTGCCAGCAGTGAAATTCTAGCTTACGGTGAGCAGTTCTTC. The rearrangement joins TRBV2 to TRBJ2-1; TRBD2 might be the D (5 bases). The length of the CDR3 is 14 residues. CDR1 and CDR2 (germline): SNHLY, FYNNEI. Trimming took 2 bases from V and 9 from J, leaving 14 bases between them.

This sequence joins TRBV7-9 and TRBJ1-5; TRBD1 is a possible D gene (5 bases). The V end lost 0 bases, the J end lost 5 bases, and 14 bases lay between the germline ends. Per the germline V gene, CDR1 is SEHNR and CDR2 is FQNEAQ (reference sequence). This CDR3 has 16 amino acids. The CDR3 coding sequence is TGTGCCAGCAGCTTAGCAATAGCGGGGGTGCATCAGCCCCAGCATTTT. Its translation: CASSLAIAGVHQPQHF.

This clonotype turned up a few times. The V and J genes are TRBV5-1 and TRBJ2-1; D is unclear. V lost 3 bases, J lost 4 bases, and 11 bases lay in between. Germline-derived CDR1 and CDR2 are SGHRS and YFSETQ. There are 14 residues in the CDR3. CDR3 in DNA: TGCGCCAGCAGCTCCACCGCTAGTTACAATGAGCAGTTCTTC. It yields the protein CASSSTASYNEQFF. The entire variable domain, with the rest obtained from reference TRBV5-1 and TRBJ2-1, is as follows: KAGVTQTPRYLIKTRGQQVTLSCSPISGHRSVSWYQQTPGQGLQFLFEYFSETQRNKGNFPGRFSGRQFSNSRSEMNVSTLELGDSALYLCASSSTASYNEQFFGPGTRLTVL.

The chain recombines TRBV9 with TRBJ1-2; possibly TRBD1 for D (5 bases). Germline lookup yields CDR1 SGDLS and CDR2 YYNGEE. V was trimmed by 2 bases and J by 3 bases, leaving 17 bases between them. CDR3 size: 16 residues. In DNA form, the CDR3 reads TGTGCCAGCAGCGTGGGGACGGGATCGGGCTACTATGGCTACACCTTC. Protein sequence: CASSVGTGSGYYGYTF.

This chain links TRBV2 with TRBJ2-1; D possibly corresponds to TRBD1 (6 bases). CDR1 is SNHLY and CDR2 is FYNNEI in the germline V gene. Trimming shortened V by 2 bases and J by 12 bases, and 11 bases separated the two germline ends. The CDR3 is 12 amino acids. CDR3: CASSESGQLQFF. The CDR3 nucleotides read TGTGCCAGCAGTGAAAGCGGACAGTTGCAGTTCTTC.

The J gene is TRBJ2-7, the V gene TRBV6-1, with 12 positions matching TRBD2. Trimming removed 7 bases from V and 0 bases from J; junction bases left unmatched: 7. The CDR3 contains 16 residues. Germline-derived CDR1 and CDR2 are MNHNS and SASEGT. Written as DNA, the CDR3 is TGTGCCAGCATTCCAGGACTAGCGGGGAGCTCCTACGAGCAGTACTTC. Translation: CASIPGLAGSSYEQYF.

The rearrangement links TRBV29-1 to TRBJ1-2, with no clear D. Germline loops: CDR1 SQVTM, CDR2 ANQGSEA. Trimming removed 0 bases at V and 8 bases at J, with 16 bases between. The CDR3 totals 14 residues. CDR3: CSVEDRTKGSGYTF. The CDR3 DNA is TGCAGCGTTGAAGATCGGACCAAAGGGTCCGGCTACACCTTC. Filled out from reference TRBV29-1 and TRBJ1-2, the complete variable domain reads SAVISQKPSRDICQRGTSLTIQCQVDSQVTMMFWYRQQPGQSLTLIATANQGSEATYESGFVIDKFPISRPNLTFSTLTVSNMSPEDSSIYLCSVEDRTKGSGYTFGSGTRLTVV.

V gene TRBV7-9 combines with J gene TRBJ2-7; 7 bases are shared with TRBD1. The CDR3 loop spans 15 amino acids. J gave up 3 bases and V 4 bases, and 9 bases lay outside the gene matches. Germline V gene lookup returns CDR1 SEHNR and CDR2 FQNEAQ (reference sequence). CDR3 sequence reads: CASSSETGLIYEQYF. The CDR3 DNA is TGTGCCAGCAGCTCGGAGACAGGGCTAATCTACGAGCAGTACTTC.

The J gene is TRBJ2-5, the V gene TRBV4-3; 9 bases agree with TRBD1. This CDR3 has 17 residues. The V and J ends lost 1 base and 4 bases, in that order; junction bases with no gene match: 10. Germline assignment: CDR1 LGHNA and CDR2 YSLEER. The CDR3: CASSQVSPGQGVETQYF. As DNA, the CDR3 is TGCGCCAGCAGCCAAGTTAGCCCGGGACAGGGAGTAGAGACCCAGTACTTC.

A remark on this clonotype: In this CDR3 the conserved last residue, phenylalanine or tryptophan, is missing, so a read error is likely. This rearrangement joins TRBV20-1 to TRBJ2-7, with D possibly TRBD1 on 6 matching bases. This CDR3 is 14 amino acids long. CDR1 DFQATT and CDR2 SNEGSKA come from the germline V gene (reference sequence). V lost 5 bases and J lost 0, with 14 bases in between. CDR3 loop: CSADRDTSSYEQYS. In DNA, the CDR3 is TGCAGTGCTGACCGGGACACGAGCTCCTACGAGCAGTACTCC.

The chain couples TRBV4-3 to TRBJ2-1, with D possibly TRBD1 on 6 matching bases. The CDR3 covers 13 residues. Deletions cut 0 bases from V and 8 bases from J, with 8 bases between. The germline gives CDR1 LGHNA, CDR2 YSLEER. This chain's CDR3 is CASSQENRDEQFF. Written as DNA, the CDR3 is TGCGCCAGCAGCCAAGAAAACAGGGATGAGCAGTTCTTC.

The genes are TRBV20-1 and TRBJ2-7; unclear D gene. Germline CDR1 reads DFQATT; CDR2 reads SNEGSKA (reference sequence). The CDR3 covers 11 residues. Trimming stripped 2 bases from V and 5 bases from J, with 7 bases between. CDR3 nucleotides: TGCAGTGCTAGATTGATAAACGAGCAGTACTTC. It encodes CSARLINEQYF.

This clonotype came up a few times. CDR3 DNA sequence: TGCGCCAGCAGCCGCCACGACATGTCAGAGACCCAGTACTTC. It is translated as CASSRHDMSETQYF. The V and J genes are TRBV4-3 and TRBJ2-5; D is unclear. V was trimmed by 4 bases and J by 4 bases, leaving 13 bases between them. The germline V gene has CDR1 LGHNA and CDR2 YSLEER. CDR3 length equals 14 residues.

This clonotype showed up just a few times. The CDR3 protein is CASSGVRDRGDIQYF. CDR3 DNA sequence: TGTGCCAGCAGCGGGGTCCGGGACAGGGGGGACATTCAGTACTTC. The rearrangement joins TRBV7-2 to TRBJ2-4; 11 nucleotides align to TRBD1. Germline loops: CDR1 SGHTA, CDR2 FQGNSA. The CDR3 has 15 residues. V gave up 5 bases and J gave up 8 bases; unmatched junction bases: 8. Variable domain in full (rest from reference TRBV7-2 and TRBJ2-4): GAGVSQSPSNKVTEKGKDVELRCDPISGHTALYWYRQSLGQGLEFLIYFQGNSAPDKSGLPSDRFSAERTGGSVSTLTIQRTQQEDSAVYLCASSGVRDRGDIQYFGAGTRLSVL.

V and J are TRBV7-2 and TRBJ1-5; D gene unclear. Germline CDR1 SGHTA, CDR2 FQGNSA. Trimming removed 2 bases at V and 3 bases at J, with 17 bases between. The CDR3 length is 17 residues. For the CDR3, the DNA is TGTGCCAGCAGCTTAAGTTCAGTACAGTATGACAATCAGCCCCAGCATTTT. It codes for CASSLSSVQYDNQPQHF.

This clonotype was seen a single time. V gene TRBV3-1 combines with J gene TRBJ1-1, with TRBD1 as a possible D gene (6 bases). The V end was cut by 0 bases, the J end by 5 bases, with 13 bases between. This CDR3 comprises 15 residues. Germline V lookup: CDR1 LGHDT, CDR2 YNNKEL (reference sequence). The CDR3 spells CASSQEGGVRTEAFF. DNA of the CDR3: TGTGCCAGCAGCCAAGAAGGGGGGGTGAGGACTGAAGCTTTCTTT.

The genes are TRBV4-3 and TRBJ1-5; unclear D gene. V lost 0 bases and J lost 1, with 13 bases in between. CDR3 length: 17 residues. Germline V lookup: CDR1 LGHNA, CDR2 YSLEER. This CDR3 is CASSQDLKQDSNQPQHF. The CDR3 DNA reads as TGCGCCAGCAGCCAAGATCTTAAGCAGGACAGCAATCAGCCCCAGCATTTT.

The chain combines TRBV7-2 with TRBJ2-1, with D perhaps assigned TRBD1 or TRBD2 (6 bases each). Trimming left V 1 base short and J 2 bases short, with 12 bases between. The CDR3 covers 16 residues. Germline-derived CDR1 and CDR2 are SGHTA and FQGNSA. DNA of the CDR3: TGTGCCAGCAGCTTAGGTCCCGGGGGCCCCTACAATGAGCAGTTCTTC. Translation gives CASSLGPGGPYNEQFF.

J is TRBJ1-5 and V is TRBV9; D gene unclear. Germline V gene lookup returns CDR1 SGDLS and CDR2 YYNGEE. Trimming left V 0 bases short and J 7 bases short, with 14 bases between. The length of the CDR3 is 15 residues. The chain's CDR3 is CASSVAKRAWQPQHF. CDR3 bases: TGTGCCAGCAGCGTAGCTAAAAGGGCATGGCAGCCCCAGCATTTT.

This chain uses TRBV7-9 with TRBJ1-5; 8 bases match TRBD1. Trimming removed 1 base from V and 7 bases from J; junction bases left unmatched: 6. Germline loops: CDR1 SEHNR, CDR2 FQNEAQ (reference sequence). This CDR3 has 15 residues. The CDR3 sequence: CASSLDQGARQPQHF. CDR3 in DNA: TGTGCCAGCAGCTTAGACCAGGGGGCACGGCAGCCCCAGCATTTT.